These 23 T cell receptor beta chains originate from one sample sequenced in a study of Graves' ophthalmopathy and Graves' hyperthyroidism. From RNA, the CDR3 regions of TCR beta chains were amplified and sequenced. HTBI-primed RT-PCR formed the first round, and a multiplex PCR formed the second. TCRdb fed the multiplex PCR reads into MiXCR, producing one record per CDR3 protein. This repertoire shows 650,000 to 900,000 distinct CDR3 sequences, 35% to 50% found once; its top ten account for approximately 46%. The sequenced material came from peripheral blood. The receptors stem from an adult man with Graves' ophthalmopathy.

The rearrangement joins TRBV10-3 to TRBJ1-1, with D possibly TRBD1 on 5 matching bases. The germline V gene has CDR1 ENHRY and CDR2 SYGVKD. Trimming pared 10 bases from V and 0 bases from J, leaving 15 bases between. This CDR3 contains 14 residues. The CDR3 coding sequence is TGTGCCAGCAGGAGACAGTTTATGAACACTGAAGCTTTCTTT. This codes for CASRRQFMNTEAFF.

The chain links TRBV10-3 to TRBJ1-5; D is possibly TRBD1 (5 bases). Germline V gene sequence: CDR1 ENHRY, CDR2 SYGVKD. The ends were cut back, 10 bases at V and 3 bases at J, with 13 bases in the middle. The CDR3 loop spans 13 amino acids. This CDR3 reads CASTGGFNQPQHF. CDR3 sequence (DNA): TGTGCCAGCACCGGGGGTTTCAATCAGCCCCAGCATTTT.

This clonotype has only a few counts. The chain has TRBV29-1 and TRBJ2-2, with D maybe TRBD2 (6 bases). The CDR3 totals 14 residues. Germline V gives CDR1 SQVTM, CDR2 ANQGSEA. V lost 1 base, J lost 3 bases, and 9 bases lay in between. This CDR3 reads CSVEVASDTGELFF. CDR3 DNA sequence: TGCAGCGTTGAAGTGGCTAGCGACACCGGGGAGCTGTTTTTT.

The chain joins TRBV29-1 to TRBJ1-1, with D maybe TRBD1 (6 bases). The CDR3 consists of 14 residues. V was pared by 3 bases and J by 5 bases, with 16 bases between. The germline V gene encodes CDR1 SQVTM and CDR2 ANQGSEA. Written as DNA, the CDR3 is TGCAGCGTTGAGTTGGTCAGGGGTGGTACTGAAGCTTTCTTT. Amino acid sequence: CSVELVRGGTEAFF.

The chain has TRBV25-1 and TRBJ2-7, with 9 bases that match TRBD1. The CDR3 has 13 residues. V lost 11 bases, J lost 4 bases, and 9 bases stayed unmatched. Germline CDR1 MGHDK, CDR2 SYGVNS. CDR3 nucleotide sequence: TGTGCCCCCCGCGGGACAGGGTATTACGAGCAGTACTTC. It yields the protein CAPRGTGYYEQYF.

This clonotype showed up many times. This chain links TRBV7-2 with TRBJ2-7; 13 bases fit TRBD2. The CDR3 loop spans 14 amino acids. The trim removed 6 bases at V and 5 bases at J, leaving 4 bases unmatched. Germline V gives CDR1 SGHTA, CDR2 FQGNSA. CDR3 nucleotide sequence: TGTGCCAGCAGGACTAGCGGGAGGATCGACGAGCAGTACTTC. This gives the protein CASRTSGRIDEQYF. Supplemented by reference TRBV7-2 and TRBJ2-7, the full variable domain reads GAGVSQSPSNKVTEKGKDVELRCDPISGHTALYWYRQSLGQGLEFLIYFQGNSAPDKSGLPSDRFSAERTGGSVSTLTIQRTQQEDSAVYLCASRTSGRIDEQYFGPGTRLTVT.

This clonotype was counted at least ten times. V and J are TRBV9 and TRBJ2-5; possibly TRBD2 for D (7 bases). The ends were cut back, 4 bases at V and 3 bases at J, with 13 bases in the middle. Looked up from germline, CDR1 is SGDLS and CDR2 is YYNGEE. This CDR3 region has 14 residues. The CDR3 sequence is CASSPWGGEETQYF. The CDR3 nucleotides read TGTGCCAGCAGCCCCTGGGGGGGCGAAGAGACCCAGTACTTC.

This clonotype showed up many times. J is TRBJ1-1 and V is TRBV2; D unclear. The CDR3 totals 15 residues. Germline V CDR1 and CDR2: SNHLY, FYNNEI. Trimming removed 2 bases at V and 4 bases at J, with 14 bases between. CDR3 nucleotides: TGTGCCAGCAGTGAACGAGGGTTGATAGGCACTGAAGCTTTCTTT. Amino acids: CASSERGLIGTEAFF.

The chain joins TRBV21-1 to TRBJ2-7; the table's D call, TRBD1, has no DNA check behind it. TRBV21-1 is designated a pseudogene. The CDR3 contains 17 residues. The CDR3 here is CASSLGQGNPPLYEQYF. The DNA of the CDR3 is TGTGCCAGCAGCTTGGGGCAGGGAAACCCCCCTCTCTACGAGCAGTACTTC.

This clonotype was observed a few times. This chain links TRBV11-2 with TRBJ2-5; tentatively, D is TRBD2 (6 bases). Germline CDR1 SGHAT, CDR2 FQNNGV. The CDR3 runs 15 residues. Deletions cut 4 bases from V and 2 bases from J, with 14 bases between. The CDR3 is CASSYRGTEQETQYF. DNA for the CDR3: TGTGCCAGCAGCTACCGCGGGACGGAACAAGAGACCCAGTACTTC. The whole variable domain, remainder taken from reference TRBV11-2 and TRBJ2-5, is EAGVAQSPRYKIIEKRQSVAFWCNPISGHATLYWYQQILGQGPKLLIQFQNNGVVDDSQLPKDRFSAERLKGVDSTLKIQPAKLEDSAVYLCASSYRGTEQETQYFGPGTRLLVL.

In this sample, this clonotype turned up once. This chain joins TRBV10-2 and TRBJ2-7; D ambiguous. Trimming shortened V by 0 bases and J by 10 bases, and 10 bases separated the two germline ends. Germline V CDR1 and CDR2: WSHSY, SAAADI. This CDR3 has 12 amino acids. CDR3 loop: CASSESGQNQYF. The CDR3 DNA reads as TGCGCCAGCAGTGAGTCAGGGCAAAATCAGTACTTC.

This rearrangement joins TRBV29-1 to TRBJ1-1; D not certain. Germline V gene sequence: CDR1 SQVTM, CDR2 ANQGSEA. Trimming stripped 5 bases from V and 2 bases from J, with 9 bases between. CDR3 length equals 12 residues. CDR3 in DNA: TGCAGCGTTAGTCATGGAAACACTGAAGCTTTCTTT. The encoded protein is CSVSHGNTEAFF. The entire variable domain, with the rest obtained from reference TRBV29-1 and TRBJ1-1, is as follows: SAVISQKPSRDICQRGTSLTIQCQVDSQVTMMFWYRQQPGQSLTLIATANQGSEATYESGFVIDKFPISRPNLTFSTLTVSNMSPEDSSIYLCSVSHGNTEAFFGQGTRLTVV.

This clonotype was picked up many times. The chain carries TRBV15 and TRBJ1-1; D is unclear. CDR3 size: 13 residues. Germline-derived CDR1 and CDR2 are LNHNV and YYDKDF (reference sequence). Trimming removed 5 bases from V and 5 bases from J, with 12 bases in between. The CDR3 DNA reads TGTGCCACCAGCGGAGGCTCGGAGACTGAAGCTTTCTTT. It encodes CATSGGSETEAFF.

This clonotype has only a few counts. This chain uses TRBV6-6 with TRBJ2-5; 9 nucleotides agree with TRBD2. V lost 0 bases and J lost 1; bases outside the gene matches: 3. This CDR3 is built from 16 residues. Germline CDR1 reads MNHNY; CDR2 reads SVGAGI (reference sequence). As DNA, the CDR3 is TGTGCCAGCAGTTACTCGTCGACTAGCGGCCAAGAGACCCAGTACTTC. Its protein product is CASSYSSTSGQETQYF.

This clonotype was detected once. This sequence may be a read error, since a much larger clone differs from it by one base. The CDR3 end shows no conserved phenylalanine or tryptophan, and so a read error is likely. The V call is TRBV29-1, the J call TRBJ1-1, with a tentative D call TRBD1 (6 bases). From germline, CDR1 is SQVTM and CDR2 ANQGSEA. This CDR3 contains 12 residues. V dropped 6 bases and J dropped 4 bases, with 12 bases sitting between them. Written as DNA, the CDR3 is TGCAGCGTCGTAGACAGGCTCACTGAAGCTTTCTCT. It codes for CSVVDRLTEAFS.

The chain recombines TRBV29-1 with TRBJ1-5; TRBD1 matches 10 bases. The CDR3 loop spans 12 amino acids. Germline CDR1 is SQVTM and CDR2 is ANQGSEA. Trimming cost V 8 bases and J 7 bases; bases outside gene matches: 5. CDR3 in amino acids: CSIGTGVQPQHF. In nucleotides, the CDR3 is TGCAGCATCGGGACAGGGGTGCAGCCCCAGCATTTT.

The table lists this clonotype with many counts. The genes are TRBV12-3 or TRBV12-4 and TRBJ1-5; D might be TRBD1 (5 bases). The germline V and J ends were trimmed by 6 bases and 6 bases, with 9 bases remaining between them. The CDR3 covers 12 residues. The CDR3, as DNA: TGTGCCAGCAGCTGGGGGTCTCAGCCCCAGCATTTT. The encoded protein is CASSWGSQPQHF.

V usage is TRBV7-9 and J usage is TRBJ2-5; TRBD2 agrees at 7 bases. V trimming: 5 bases; J trimming: 5 bases; junction bases outside the gene matches: 8. Germline lookup yields CDR1 SEHNR and CDR2 FQNEAQ (reference sequence). This CDR3 spans 14 amino acids. This CDR3 is CASSPVAGRETQYF. CDR3 sequence (DNA): TGTGCCAGCAGCCCGGTAGCGGGCAGGGAGACCCAGTACTTC.

This clonotype appeared many times. This chain joins TRBV7-9 and TRBJ1-1; D not resolved. V was pared by 5 bases and J by 2 bases, with 9 bases between. CDR3 length: 13 amino acids. Germline CDR1 and CDR2: SEHNR and FQNEAQ (reference sequence). The CDR3 region has the DNA TGTGCCAGCAGCCAAACAGCTAACACTGAAGCTTTCTTT. The encoded protein is CASSQTANTEAFF.

This clonotype was recorded only once. This chain uses TRBV25-1 with TRBJ2-2; the match to TRBD1 covers 7 bases. The V and J ends lost 7 bases and 5 bases, in that order; junction bases with no gene match: 10. Germline V CDR1 and CDR2: MGHDK, SYGVNS. The CDR3 loop spans 15 amino acids. The CDR3 DNA sequence: TGTGCCAGCACCGGAAGACAGGGTTGGACCGGGGAGCTGTTTTTT. Protein product: CASTGRQGWTGELFF.

This chain's CDR3 is CASSEGDTEAFF. DNA of the CDR3: TGCGCCAGCAGTGAGGGAGACACTGAAGCTTTCTTT. The genes are TRBV10-2 and TRBJ1-1; no definite D call. The CDR3 has 12 residues. Germline CDR1 reads WSHSY; CDR2 reads SAAADI. V was pared by 2 bases and J by 3 bases, with 4 bases between.

This clonotype was counted only a few times. The V gene is TRBV19, the J gene TRBJ1-1; no reliable D call. V was trimmed by 4 bases and J by 2 bases, leaving 14 bases between them. The CDR3 totals 15 residues. Germline assignment: CDR1 LNHDA and CDR2 SQIVND (reference sequence). The CDR3 DNA reads as TGTGCCAGTAGTACCCACGTCGGGGTAAACACTGAAGCTTTCTTT. Residues: CASSTHVGVNTEAFF.

This clonotype was seen ten or more times. The CDR3, as DNA: TGTGCCAGCAGCTTAACTACAGGATACGAGCAGTACTTC. This translates into CASSLTTGYEQYF. This chain joins TRBV7-9 and TRBJ2-7; tentatively, D is TRBD1 (5 bases). V was trimmed by 2 bases and J by 4 bases, leaving 9 bases between them. This CDR3 has 13 residues. Per the germline V gene, CDR1 is SEHNR and CDR2 is FQNEAQ (reference sequence).